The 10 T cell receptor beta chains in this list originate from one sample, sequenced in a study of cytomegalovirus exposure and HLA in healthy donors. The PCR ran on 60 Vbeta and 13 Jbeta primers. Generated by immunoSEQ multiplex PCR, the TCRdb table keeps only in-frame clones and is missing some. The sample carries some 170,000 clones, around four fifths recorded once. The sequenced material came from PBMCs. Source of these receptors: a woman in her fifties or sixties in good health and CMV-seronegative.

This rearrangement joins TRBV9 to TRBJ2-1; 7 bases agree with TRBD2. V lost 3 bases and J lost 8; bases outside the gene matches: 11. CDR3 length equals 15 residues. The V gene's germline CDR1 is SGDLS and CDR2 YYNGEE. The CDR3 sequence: CASSANEREVHEQFF. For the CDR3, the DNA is TGTGCCAGCAGCGCCAATGAGCGGGAAGTGCATGAGCAGTTCTTC. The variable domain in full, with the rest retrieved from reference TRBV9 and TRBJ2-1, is DSGVTQTPKHLITATGQRVTLRCSPRSGDLSVYWYQQSLDQGLQFLIQYYNGEERAKGNILERFSAQQFPDLHSELNLSSLELGDSALYFCASSANEREVHEQFFGPGTRLTVL.

CDR3 bases: TGTGCCAGCAGCCTCGGACTAGCCGGGGAGCTGTTTTTT. Translating gives CASSLGLAGELFF. The V gene is TRBV7-2, the J gene TRBJ2-2; 7 bases line up with TRBD2. Trimming removed 5 bases from V and 6 bases from J; junction bases left unmatched: 3. Germline loops: CDR1 SGHTA, CDR2 FQGNSA. The CDR3 consists of 13 residues.

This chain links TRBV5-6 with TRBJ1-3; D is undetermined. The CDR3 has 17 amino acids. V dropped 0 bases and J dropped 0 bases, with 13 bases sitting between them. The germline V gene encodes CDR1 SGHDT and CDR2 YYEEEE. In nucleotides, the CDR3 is TGTGCCAGCAGCTTGGTCGGACGGGAGCCCTCTGGAAACACCATATATTTT. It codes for CASSLVGREPSGNTIYF.

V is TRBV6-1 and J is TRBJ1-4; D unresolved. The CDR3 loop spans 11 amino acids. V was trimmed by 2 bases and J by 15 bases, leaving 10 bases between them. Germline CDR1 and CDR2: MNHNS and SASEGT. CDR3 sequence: CASSELAVVFF. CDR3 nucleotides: TGTGCCAGCAGTGAATTGGCAGTTGTGTTTTTT.

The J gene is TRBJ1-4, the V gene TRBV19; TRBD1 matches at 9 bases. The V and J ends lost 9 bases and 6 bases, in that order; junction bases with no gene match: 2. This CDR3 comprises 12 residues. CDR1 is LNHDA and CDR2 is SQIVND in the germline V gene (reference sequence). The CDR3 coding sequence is TGTGCCAGCGACAGGGGGGATGAAAAACTGTTTTTT. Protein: CASDRGDEKLFF.

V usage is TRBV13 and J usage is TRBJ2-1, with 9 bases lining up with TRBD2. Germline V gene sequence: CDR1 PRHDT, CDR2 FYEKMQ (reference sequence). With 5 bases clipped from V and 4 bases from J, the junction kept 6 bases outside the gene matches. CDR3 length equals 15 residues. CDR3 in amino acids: CASSPQLAGYNEQFF. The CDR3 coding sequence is TGTGCCAGCAGCCCCCAACTAGCGGGTTACAATGAGCAGTTCTTC.

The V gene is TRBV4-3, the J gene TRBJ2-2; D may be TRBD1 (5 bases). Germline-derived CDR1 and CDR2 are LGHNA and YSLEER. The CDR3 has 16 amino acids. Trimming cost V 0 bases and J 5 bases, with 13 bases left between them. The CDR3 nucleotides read TGCGCCAGCAGCCAAGATCTGACAGTGGGGACCGGGGAGCTGTTTTTT. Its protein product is CASSQDLTVGTGELFF.

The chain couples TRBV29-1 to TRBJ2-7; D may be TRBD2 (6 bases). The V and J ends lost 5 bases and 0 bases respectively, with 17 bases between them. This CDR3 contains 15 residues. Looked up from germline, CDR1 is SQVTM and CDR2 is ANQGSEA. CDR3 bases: TGCAGCGTTTCCGGGAGCACCAAAAGCTCCTACGAGCAGTACTTC. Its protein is CSVSGSTKSSYEQYF.

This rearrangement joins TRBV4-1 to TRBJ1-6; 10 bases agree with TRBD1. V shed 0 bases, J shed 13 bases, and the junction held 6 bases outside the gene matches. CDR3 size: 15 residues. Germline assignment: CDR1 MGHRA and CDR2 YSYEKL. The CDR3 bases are TGCGCCAGCAGCCAAGATGACAGGGGGCGCTTGCCCCTCCACTTT. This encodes CASSQDDRGRLPLHF.

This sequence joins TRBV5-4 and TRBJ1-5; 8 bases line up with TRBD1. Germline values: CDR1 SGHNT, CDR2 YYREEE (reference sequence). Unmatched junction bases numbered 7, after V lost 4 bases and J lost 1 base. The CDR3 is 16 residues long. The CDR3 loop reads CASSPTDRASNQPQHF. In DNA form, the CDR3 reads TGTGCCAGCAGCCCGACGGACAGGGCCAGCAATCAGCCCCAGCATTTT.